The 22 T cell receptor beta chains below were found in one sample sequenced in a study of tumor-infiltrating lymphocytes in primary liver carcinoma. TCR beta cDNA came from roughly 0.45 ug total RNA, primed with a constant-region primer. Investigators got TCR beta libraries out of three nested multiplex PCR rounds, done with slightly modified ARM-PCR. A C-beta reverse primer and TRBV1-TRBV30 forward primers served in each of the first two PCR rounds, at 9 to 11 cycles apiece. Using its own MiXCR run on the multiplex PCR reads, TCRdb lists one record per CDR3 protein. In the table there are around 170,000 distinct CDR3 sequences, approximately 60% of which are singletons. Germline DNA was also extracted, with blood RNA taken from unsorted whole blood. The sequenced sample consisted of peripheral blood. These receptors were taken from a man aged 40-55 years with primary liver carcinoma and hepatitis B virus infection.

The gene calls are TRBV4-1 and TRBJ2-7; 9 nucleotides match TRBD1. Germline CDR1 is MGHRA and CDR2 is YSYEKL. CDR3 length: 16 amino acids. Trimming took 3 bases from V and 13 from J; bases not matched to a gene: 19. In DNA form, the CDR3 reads TGCGCCAGCAGCCAGATTATGGGACAGGGAAAAGGCGAGCTATACTTC. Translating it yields CASSQIMGQGKGELYF.

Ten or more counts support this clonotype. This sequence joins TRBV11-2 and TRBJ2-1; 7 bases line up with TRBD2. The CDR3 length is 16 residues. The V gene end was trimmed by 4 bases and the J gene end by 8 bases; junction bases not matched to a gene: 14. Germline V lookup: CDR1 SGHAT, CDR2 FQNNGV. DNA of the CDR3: TGTGCCAGCAGCTCTATAACTAGCGACCAGAGGGATGAGCAGTTCTTC. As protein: CASSSITSDQRDEQFF.

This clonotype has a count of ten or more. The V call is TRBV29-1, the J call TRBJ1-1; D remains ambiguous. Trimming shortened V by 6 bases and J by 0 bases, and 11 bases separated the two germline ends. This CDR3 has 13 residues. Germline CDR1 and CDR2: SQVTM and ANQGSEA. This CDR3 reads CSVRSTVNTEAFF. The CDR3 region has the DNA TGCAGCGTGAGGAGCACAGTGAACACTGAAGCTTTCTTT.

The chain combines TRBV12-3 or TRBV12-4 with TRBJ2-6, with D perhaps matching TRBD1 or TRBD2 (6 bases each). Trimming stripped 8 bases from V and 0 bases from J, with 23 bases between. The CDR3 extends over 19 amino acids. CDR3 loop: CASGLEGGTRSSGANVLTF. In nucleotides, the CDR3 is TGTGCCAGCGGCCTGGAAGGAGGGACAAGGAGCTCTGGGGCCAACGTCCTGACTTTC.

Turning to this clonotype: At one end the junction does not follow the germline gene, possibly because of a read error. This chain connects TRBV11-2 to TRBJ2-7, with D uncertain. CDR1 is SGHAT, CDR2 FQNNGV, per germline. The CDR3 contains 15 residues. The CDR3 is CASSFGKESSYEHYF. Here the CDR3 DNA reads TGTGCCAGCAGCTTTGGTAAGGAAAGCTCCTACGAGCATTACTTC.

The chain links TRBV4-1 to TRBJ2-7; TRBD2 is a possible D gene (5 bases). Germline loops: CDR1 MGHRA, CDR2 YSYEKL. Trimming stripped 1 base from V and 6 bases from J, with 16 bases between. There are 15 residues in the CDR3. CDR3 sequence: CASSQGPAATVEQYF. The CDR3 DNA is TGCGCCAGCAGCCAAGGCCCAGCGGCCACGGTCGAGCAGTACTTC.

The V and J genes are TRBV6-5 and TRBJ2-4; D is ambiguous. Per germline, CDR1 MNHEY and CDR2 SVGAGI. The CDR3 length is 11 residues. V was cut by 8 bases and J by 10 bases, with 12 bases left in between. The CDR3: CASSVSGIQYF. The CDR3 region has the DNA TGTGCCAGCTCGGTTTCTGGAATTCAGTACTTC.

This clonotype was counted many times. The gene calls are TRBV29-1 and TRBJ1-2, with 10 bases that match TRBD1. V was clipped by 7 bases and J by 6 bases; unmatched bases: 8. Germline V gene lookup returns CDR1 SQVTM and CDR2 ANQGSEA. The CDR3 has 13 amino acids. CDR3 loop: CSALDRGLDGYTF. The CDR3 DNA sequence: TGCAGCGCCTTAGACAGGGGGCTGGATGGCTACACCTTC. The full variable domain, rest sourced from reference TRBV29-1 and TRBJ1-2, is SAVISQKPSRDICQRGTSLTIQCQVDSQVTMMFWYRQQPGQSLTLIATANQGSEATYESGFVIDKFPISRPNLTFSTLTVSNMSPEDSSIYLCSALDRGLDGYTFGSGTRLTVV.

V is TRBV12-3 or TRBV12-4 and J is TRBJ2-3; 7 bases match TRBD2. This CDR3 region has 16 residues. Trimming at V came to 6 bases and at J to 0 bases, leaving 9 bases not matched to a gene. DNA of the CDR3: TGTGCCAGCAGCCCTCCTAGCGGCACTAGCACAGATACGCAGTATTTT. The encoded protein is CASSPPSGTSTDTQYF.

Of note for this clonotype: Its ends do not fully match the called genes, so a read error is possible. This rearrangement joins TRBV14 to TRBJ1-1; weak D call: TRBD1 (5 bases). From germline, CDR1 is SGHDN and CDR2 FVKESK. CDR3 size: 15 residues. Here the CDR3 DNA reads TGTGCCAGCAGCGAAAACTGGGGCTTGGATACTGAAGCCTTCTTT. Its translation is CASSENWGLDTEAFF.

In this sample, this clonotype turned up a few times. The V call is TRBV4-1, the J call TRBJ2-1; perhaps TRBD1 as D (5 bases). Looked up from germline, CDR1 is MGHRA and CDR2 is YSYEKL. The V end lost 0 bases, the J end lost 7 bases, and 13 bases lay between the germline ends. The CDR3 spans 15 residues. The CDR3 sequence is CASSQDPGAGNEQFF. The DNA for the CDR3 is TGCGCCAGCAGCCAAGATCCTGGGGCTGGAAATGAGCAGTTCTTC.

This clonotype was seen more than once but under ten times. CDR3 protein: CASSLDRGLAGLYEQYF. CDR3 in DNA: TGTGCCAGCAGTTTGGACAGGGGACTAGCGGGCCTCTACGAGCAGTACTTC. The chain uses TRBV28 and TRBJ2-7; 12 positions match TRBD2. The CDR3 contains 17 residues. V shed 3 bases and J 3 bases; nucleotides not matched to a gene: 9. The V gene's germline CDR1 is MDHEN and CDR2 SYDVKM.

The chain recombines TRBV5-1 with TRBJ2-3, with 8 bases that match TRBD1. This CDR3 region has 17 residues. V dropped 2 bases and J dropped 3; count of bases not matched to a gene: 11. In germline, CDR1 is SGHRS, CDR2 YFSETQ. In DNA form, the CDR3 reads TGCGCCAGCAGCTTTGCGTTGGGCAGGGGGCGTACAGATACGCAGTATTTT. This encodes CASSFALGRGRTDTQYF.

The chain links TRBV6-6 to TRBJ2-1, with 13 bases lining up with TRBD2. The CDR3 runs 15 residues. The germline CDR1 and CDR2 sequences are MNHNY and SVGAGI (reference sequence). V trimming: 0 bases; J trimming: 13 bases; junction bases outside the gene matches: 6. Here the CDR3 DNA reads TGTGCCAGCAGTTACTCGGGACTAGCGGGATTTGACCAGTTCTTC. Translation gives CASSYSGLAGFDQFF.

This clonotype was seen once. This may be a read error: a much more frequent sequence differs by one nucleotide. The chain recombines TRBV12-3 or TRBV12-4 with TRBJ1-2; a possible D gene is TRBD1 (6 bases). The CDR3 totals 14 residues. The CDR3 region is CVSSLQGANYGYTF. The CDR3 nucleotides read TGTGTCAGCAGCCTACAGGGAGCTAACTATGGCTACACCTTC.

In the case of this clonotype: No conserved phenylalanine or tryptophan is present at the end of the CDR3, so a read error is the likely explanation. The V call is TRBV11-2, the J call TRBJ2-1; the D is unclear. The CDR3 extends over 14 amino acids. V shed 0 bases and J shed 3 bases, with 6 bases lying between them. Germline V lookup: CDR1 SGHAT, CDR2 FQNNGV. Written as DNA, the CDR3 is TGTGCCAGCAGCTTAGACCACAGCTACAATGAGCAGTTCCTC. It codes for CASSLDHSYNEQFL.

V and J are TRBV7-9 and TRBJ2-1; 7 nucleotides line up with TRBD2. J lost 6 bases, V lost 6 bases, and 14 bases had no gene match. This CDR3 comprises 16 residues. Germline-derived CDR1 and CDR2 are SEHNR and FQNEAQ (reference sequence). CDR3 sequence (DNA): TGTGCCAGCAGTTCTATAAAATTCGGGAGGAGCAATGAGCAGTTCTTC. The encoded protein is CASSSIKFGRSNEQFF.

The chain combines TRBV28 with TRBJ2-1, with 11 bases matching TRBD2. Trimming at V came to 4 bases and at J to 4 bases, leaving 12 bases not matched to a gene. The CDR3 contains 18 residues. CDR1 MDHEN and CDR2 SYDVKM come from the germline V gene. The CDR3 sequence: CASSWSSGRVGPYNEQFF. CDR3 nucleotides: TGTGCCAGCAGTTGGAGTAGCGGGAGGGTCGGGCCTTACAATGAGCAGTTCTTC.

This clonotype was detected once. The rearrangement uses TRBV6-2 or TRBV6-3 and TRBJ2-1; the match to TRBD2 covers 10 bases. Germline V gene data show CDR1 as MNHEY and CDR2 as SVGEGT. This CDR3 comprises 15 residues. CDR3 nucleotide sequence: TGTACCAACAGTCCCGGGACTAGCGCAGACAGTGAGCAGTTCTTC. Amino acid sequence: CTNSPGTSADSEQFF.

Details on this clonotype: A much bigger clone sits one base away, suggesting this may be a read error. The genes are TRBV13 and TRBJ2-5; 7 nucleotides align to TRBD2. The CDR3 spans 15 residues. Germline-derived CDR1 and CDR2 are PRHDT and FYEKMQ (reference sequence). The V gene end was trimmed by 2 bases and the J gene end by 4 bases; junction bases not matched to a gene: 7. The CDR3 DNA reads TGTGCCAGCAGCTTACTAGCGGTAGTGGGAGAGACCCAGTACTTC. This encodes CASSLLAVVGETQYF.

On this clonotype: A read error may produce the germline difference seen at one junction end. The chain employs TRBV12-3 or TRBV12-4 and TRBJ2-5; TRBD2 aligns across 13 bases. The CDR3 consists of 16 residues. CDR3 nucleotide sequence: TGTGCCAGCAATGACGCTGGACTAGCGGGAGAAGAGATCCAGTACTTC. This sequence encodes CASNDAGLAGEEIQYF.

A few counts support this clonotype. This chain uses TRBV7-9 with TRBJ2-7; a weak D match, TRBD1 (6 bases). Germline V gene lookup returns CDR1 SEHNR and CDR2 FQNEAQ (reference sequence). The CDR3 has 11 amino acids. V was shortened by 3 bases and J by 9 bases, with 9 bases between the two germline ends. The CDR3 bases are TGTGCCAGCAGCTTGGACAGTCTGCAGTACTTC. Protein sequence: CASSLDSLQYF. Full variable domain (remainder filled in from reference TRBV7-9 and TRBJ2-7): DTGVSQNPRHKITKRGQNVTFRCDPISEHNRLYWYRQTLGQGPEFLTYFQNEAQLEKSRLLSDRFSAERPKGSFSTLEIQRTEQGDSAMYLCASSLDSLQYFGPGTRLTVT.